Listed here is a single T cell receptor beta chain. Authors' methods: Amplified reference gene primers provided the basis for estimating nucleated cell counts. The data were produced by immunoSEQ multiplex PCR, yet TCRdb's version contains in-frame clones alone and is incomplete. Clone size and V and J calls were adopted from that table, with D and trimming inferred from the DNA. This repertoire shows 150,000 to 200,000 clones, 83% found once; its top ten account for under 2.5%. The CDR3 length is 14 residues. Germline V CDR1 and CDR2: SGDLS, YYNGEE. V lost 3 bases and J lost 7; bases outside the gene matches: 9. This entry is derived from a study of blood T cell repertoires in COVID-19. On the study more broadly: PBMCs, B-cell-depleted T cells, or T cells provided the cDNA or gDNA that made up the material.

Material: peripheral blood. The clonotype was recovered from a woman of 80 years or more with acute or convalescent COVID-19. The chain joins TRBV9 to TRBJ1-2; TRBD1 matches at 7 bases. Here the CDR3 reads CASSAVGQWVGYTF. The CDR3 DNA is TGTGCCAGCAGCGCGGTGGGACAGTGGGTTGGCTACACCTTC.